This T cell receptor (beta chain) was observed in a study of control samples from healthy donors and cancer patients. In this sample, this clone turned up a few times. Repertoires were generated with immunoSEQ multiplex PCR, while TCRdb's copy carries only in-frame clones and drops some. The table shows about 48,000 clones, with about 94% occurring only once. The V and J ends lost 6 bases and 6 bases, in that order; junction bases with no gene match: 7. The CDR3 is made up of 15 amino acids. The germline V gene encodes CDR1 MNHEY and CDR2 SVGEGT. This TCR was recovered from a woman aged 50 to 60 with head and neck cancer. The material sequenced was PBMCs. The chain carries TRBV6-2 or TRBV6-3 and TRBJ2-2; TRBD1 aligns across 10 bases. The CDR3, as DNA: TGTGCCAGCAGCGCGGGGACAGGGGTTCCCGGGGAGCTGTTTTTT. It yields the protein CASSAGTGVPGELFF.